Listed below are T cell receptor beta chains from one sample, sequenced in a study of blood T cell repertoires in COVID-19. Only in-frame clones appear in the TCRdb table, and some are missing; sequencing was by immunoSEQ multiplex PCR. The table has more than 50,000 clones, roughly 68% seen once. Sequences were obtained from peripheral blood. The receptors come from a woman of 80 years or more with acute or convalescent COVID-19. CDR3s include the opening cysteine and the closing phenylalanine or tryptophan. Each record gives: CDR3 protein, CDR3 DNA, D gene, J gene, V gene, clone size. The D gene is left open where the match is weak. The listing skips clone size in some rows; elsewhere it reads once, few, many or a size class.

cdr3_aa: CASRRQGQETQYF
cdr3_nt: TGTGCCAGTAGACGACAGGGCCAAGAGACCCAGTACTTC
d_call: TRBD1
j_call: TRBJ2-5
v_call: TRBV19
clone_size: .

cdr3_aa: CSVTGLDEKLFF
cdr3_nt: TGCAGCGTCACAGGGCTGGATGAAAAACTGTTTTTT
d_call: .
j_call: TRBJ1-4
v_call: TRBV29-1
clone_size: .

cdr3_aa: CASSLGGGSGTDTQYF
cdr3_nt: TGTGCCAGCAGCTTAGGCGGAGGGAGCGGAACAGATACGCAGTATTTT
d_call: .
j_call: TRBJ2-3
v_call: TRBV7-2
clone_size: once

cdr3_aa: CSASVLGDEQFF
cdr3_nt: TGCAGCGCTTCCGTCCTGGGCGATGAGCAGTTCTTC
d_call: .
j_call: TRBJ2-1
v_call: TRBV29-1
clone_size: .

cdr3_aa: CASSQVARVSPLHF
cdr3_nt: TGCGCCAGCAGCCAAGTGGCCAGGGTGTCACCCCTCCACTTT
d_call: .
j_call: TRBJ1-6
v_call: TRBV4-1
clone_size: few

cdr3_aa: CASSITGGDTGELFF
cdr3_nt: TGTGCCAGTAGTATTACAGGGGGCGACACCGGGGAGCTGTTTTTT
d_call: TRBD1
j_call: TRBJ2-2
v_call: TRBV19
clone_size: .

cdr3_aa: CASSLAQLRSGSIF
cdr3_nt: TGTGCCAGCAGCTTGGCCCAACTCCGTAGCGGGAGTATCTTC
d_call: TRBD2
j_call: TRBJ2-1
v_call: TRBV5-5
clone_size: .

cdr3_aa: CASSILLGSPDTGELFF
cdr3_nt: TGTGCCAGTAGTATCCTACTAGGTTCCCCTGACACCGGGGAGCTGTTTTTT
d_call: .
j_call: TRBJ2-2
v_call: TRBV19
clone_size: .

cdr3_aa: CASSGTGGNEKLFF
cdr3_nt: TGCGCCAGCAGCGGGACAGGGGGCAATGAAAAACTGTTTTTT
d_call: TRBD1
j_call: TRBJ1-4
v_call: TRBV4-3
clone_size: .

cdr3_aa: CASSRWSRDSGNTIYF
cdr3_nt: TGTGCCAGCAGCCGGTGGAGTCGGGACTCTGGAAACACCATATATTTT
d_call: .
j_call: TRBJ1-3
v_call: TRBV5-5
clone_size: .

cdr3_aa: CASSSLPYRSSYNEQFF
cdr3_nt: TGTGCCAGCAGCTCGCTACCATACAGGAGCTCCTACAATGAGCAGTTCTTC
d_call: .
j_call: TRBJ2-1
v_call: TRBV7-9
clone_size: .

cdr3_aa: CAIGLAGAYEQYF
cdr3_nt: TGTGCCATCGGCCTAGCGGGGGCCTACGAGCAGTACTTC
d_call: TRBD2
j_call: TRBJ2-7
v_call: TRBV10-3
clone_size: .

cdr3_aa: CASSLWASGSKDEQFF
cdr3_nt: TGTGCCAGCAGTTTATGGGCTAGCGGGAGTAAGGATGAGCAGTTCTTC
d_call: TRBD2
j_call: TRBJ2-1
v_call: TRBV28
clone_size: once

cdr3_aa: CASSPETGTSGTDTQYF
cdr3_nt: TGCGCCAGCAGCCCAGAAACCGGGACTAGCGGGACAGATACGCAGTATTTT
d_call: TRBD2
j_call: TRBJ2-3
v_call: TRBV4-3
clone_size: .

cdr3_aa: CASSRPRDRVRNQPQHF
cdr3_nt: TGCGCCAGCAGCCGCCCCCGGGACAGGGTCCGCAATCAGCCCCAGCATTTT
d_call: TRBD1
j_call: TRBJ1-5
v_call: TRBV4-3
clone_size: .

cdr3_aa: CSVGRSGEQYF
cdr3_nt: TGCAGCGTTGGGAGGAGCGGGGAGCAGTACTTC
d_call: .
j_call: TRBJ2-7
v_call: TRBV29-1
clone_size: .

cdr3_aa: CASSVRTGINEKLFF
cdr3_nt: TGTGCCAGCAGCGTAAGGACAGGGATTAATGAAAAACTGTTTTTT
d_call: TRBD1
j_call: TRBJ1-4
v_call: TRBV7-2
clone_size: .

cdr3_aa: CASSYRDRTPQETQYF
cdr3_nt: TGTGCCAGCAGTTATCGGGACAGAACCCCCCAAGAGACCCAGTACTTC
d_call: TRBD1
j_call: TRBJ2-5
v_call: TRBV6-2/TRBV6-3
clone_size: .

cdr3_aa: CASSRDRDYGYTF
cdr3_nt: TGTGCCAGTAGTAGGGACAGGGACTATGGCTACACCTTC
d_call: TRBD1
j_call: TRBJ1-2
v_call: TRBV19
clone_size: few

cdr3_aa: CASSFGGQETQYF
cdr3_nt: TGCGCCAGCAGCTTCGGGGGGCAAGAGACCCAGTACTTC
d_call: TRBD2
j_call: TRBJ2-5
v_call: TRBV5-1
clone_size: .

cdr3_aa: CASRSIPGQGFSPLHF
cdr3_nt: TGTGCCAGCAGATCAATACCGGGACAGGGATTTTCACCCCTCCACTTT
d_call: TRBD1
j_call: TRBJ1-6
v_call: TRBV5-5
clone_size: .

cdr3_aa: CASSPNFEQYF
cdr3_nt: TGTGCCAGCAGCCCCAACTTTGAGCAGTACTTC
d_call: .
j_call: TRBJ2-7
v_call: TRBV7-2
clone_size: .

cdr3_aa: CATSETGGANTGELFF
cdr3_nt: TGTGCCACGTCGGAAACAGGGGGCGCGAACACCGGGGAGCTGTTTTTT
d_call: TRBD1
j_call: TRBJ2-2
v_call: TRBV6-6
clone_size: .

cdr3_aa: CASSLRPPGVSNQPQHF
cdr3_nt: TGTGCCAGCAGTTTACGCCCCCCAGGGGTTAGCAATCAGCCCCAGCATTTT
d_call: .
j_call: TRBJ1-5
v_call: TRBV27
clone_size: .

cdr3_aa: CASSYRDRVTGELFF
cdr3_nt: TGTGCCAGCAGTTACAGGGACAGGGTTACCGGGGAGCTGTTTTTT
d_call: TRBD1
j_call: TRBJ2-2
v_call: TRBV6-6
clone_size: .

cdr3_aa: CASSPFNEGQHYGYTF
cdr3_nt: TGTGCCAGCTCACCCTTTAACGAGGGACAGCACTATGGCTACACCTTC
d_call: TRBD1
j_call: TRBJ1-2
v_call: TRBV18
clone_size: .

cdr3_aa: CATGLAGGDTGELFF
cdr3_nt: TGTGCCACCGGACTAGCGGGGGGAGACACCGGGGAGCTGTTTTTT
d_call: TRBD2
j_call: TRBJ2-2
v_call: TRBV24-1
clone_size: .

cdr3_aa: CASSLVREGETQYF
cdr3_nt: TGTGCCAGCAGCTTAGTCAGGGAAGGGGAGACCCAGTACTTC
d_call: .
j_call: TRBJ2-5
v_call: TRBV7-8
clone_size: .

cdr3_aa: CASSRDRATEAFF
cdr3_nt: TGTGCCAGCAGCCGAGACAGGGCCACTGAAGCTTTCTTT
d_call: TRBD1
j_call: TRBJ1-1
v_call: TRBV7-2
clone_size: .

cdr3_aa: CASSYSILAGGFEQYF
cdr3_nt: TGTGCCAGCAGTTACTCGATACTAGCGGGAGGGTTTGAGCAGTACTTC
d_call: TRBD2
j_call: TRBJ2-7
v_call: TRBV6-5
clone_size: .

cdr3_aa: CASSSSRGTEAFF
cdr3_nt: TGCGCCAGCAGCTCGTCAAGGGGCACTGAAGCTTTCTTT
d_call: .
j_call: TRBJ1-1
v_call: TRBV5-1
clone_size: .